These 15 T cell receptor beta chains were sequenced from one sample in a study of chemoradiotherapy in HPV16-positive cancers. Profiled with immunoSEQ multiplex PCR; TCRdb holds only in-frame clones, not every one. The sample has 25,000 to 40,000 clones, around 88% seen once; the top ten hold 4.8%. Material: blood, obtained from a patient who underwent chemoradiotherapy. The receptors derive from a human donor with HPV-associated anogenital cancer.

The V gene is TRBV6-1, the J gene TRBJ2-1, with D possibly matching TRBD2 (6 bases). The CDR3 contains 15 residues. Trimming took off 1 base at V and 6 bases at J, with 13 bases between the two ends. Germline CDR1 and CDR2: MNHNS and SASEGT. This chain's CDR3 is CASSEGASVINEQFF. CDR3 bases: TGTGCCAGCAGTGAAGGGGCTAGCGTCATCAATGAGCAGTTCTTC.

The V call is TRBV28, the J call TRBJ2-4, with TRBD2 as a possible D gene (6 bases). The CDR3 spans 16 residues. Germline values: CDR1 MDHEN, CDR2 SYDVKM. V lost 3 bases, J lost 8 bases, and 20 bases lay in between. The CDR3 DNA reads TGTGCCAGCAGTTTTTTTAGTGTGCGGAGGGAGGACATTCAGTACTTC. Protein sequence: CASSFFSVRREDIQYF.

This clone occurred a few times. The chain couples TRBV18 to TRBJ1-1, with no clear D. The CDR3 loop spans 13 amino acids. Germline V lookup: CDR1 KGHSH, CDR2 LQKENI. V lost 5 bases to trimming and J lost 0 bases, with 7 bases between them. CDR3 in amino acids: CASSLGMNTEAFF. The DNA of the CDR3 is TGTGCCAGCTCATTGGGAATGAACACTGAAGCTTTCTTT.

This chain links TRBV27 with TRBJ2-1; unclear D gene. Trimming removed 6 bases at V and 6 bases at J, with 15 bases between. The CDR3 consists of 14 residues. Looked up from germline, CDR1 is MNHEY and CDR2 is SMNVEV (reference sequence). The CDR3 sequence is CASSHDNRFNEQFF. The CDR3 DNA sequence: TGTGCCAGCAGCCATGACAACCGATTCAATGAGCAGTTCTTC.

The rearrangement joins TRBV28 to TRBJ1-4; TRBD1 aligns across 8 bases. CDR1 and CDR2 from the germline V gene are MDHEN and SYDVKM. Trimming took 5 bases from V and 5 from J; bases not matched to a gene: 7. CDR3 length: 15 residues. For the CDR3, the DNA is TGTGCCAGCAGTCACGGGACAGGCGGGAATGAAAAACTGTTTTTT. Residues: CASSHGTGGNEKLFF.

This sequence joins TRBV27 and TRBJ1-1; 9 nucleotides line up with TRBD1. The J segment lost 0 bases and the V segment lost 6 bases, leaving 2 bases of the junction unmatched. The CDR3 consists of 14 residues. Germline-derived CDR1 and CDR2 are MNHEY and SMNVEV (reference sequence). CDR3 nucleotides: TGTGCCAGCAGGAGGGACAGGGTGAACACTGAAGCTTTCTTT. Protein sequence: CASRRDRVNTEAFF.

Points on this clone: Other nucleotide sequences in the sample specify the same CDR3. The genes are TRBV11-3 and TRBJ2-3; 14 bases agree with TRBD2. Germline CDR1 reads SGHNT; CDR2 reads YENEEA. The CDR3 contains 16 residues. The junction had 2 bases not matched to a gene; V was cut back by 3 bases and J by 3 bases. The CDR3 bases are TGTGCCAGCAGCTTCGGACTAGCGGGGGGTACAGATACGCAGTATTTT. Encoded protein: CASSFGLAGGTDTQYF.

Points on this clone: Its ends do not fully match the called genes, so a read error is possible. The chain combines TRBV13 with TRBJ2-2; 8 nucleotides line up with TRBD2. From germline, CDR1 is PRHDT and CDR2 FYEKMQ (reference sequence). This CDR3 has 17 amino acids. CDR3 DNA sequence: TGTGCCAGCAGCTACGGTACGCGACTAGCGAACACCGGAGAGCTGTTTTTT. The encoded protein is CASSYGTRLANTGELFF.

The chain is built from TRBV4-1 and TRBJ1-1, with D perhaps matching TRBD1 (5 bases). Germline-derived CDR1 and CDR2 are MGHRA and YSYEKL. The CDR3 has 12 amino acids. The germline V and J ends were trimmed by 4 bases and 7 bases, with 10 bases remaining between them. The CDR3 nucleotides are TGCGCCAGCAGCCCCGGGGGGGATGAAGCTTTCTTT. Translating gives CASSPGGDEAFF.

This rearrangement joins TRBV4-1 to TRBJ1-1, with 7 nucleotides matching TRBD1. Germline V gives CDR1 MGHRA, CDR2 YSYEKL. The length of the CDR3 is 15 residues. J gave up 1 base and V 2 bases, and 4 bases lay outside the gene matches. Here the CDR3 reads CASSQPTGKNTEAFF. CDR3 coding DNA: TGCGCCAGCAGCCAACCGACAGGGAAGAACACTGAAGCTTTCTTT.

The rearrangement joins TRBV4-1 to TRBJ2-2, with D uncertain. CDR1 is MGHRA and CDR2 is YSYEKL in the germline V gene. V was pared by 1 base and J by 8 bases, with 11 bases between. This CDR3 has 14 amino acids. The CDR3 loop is CASSQVAVAGELFF. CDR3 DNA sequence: TGCGCCAGCAGCCAAGTGGCGGTTGCAGGGGAGCTGTTTTTT.

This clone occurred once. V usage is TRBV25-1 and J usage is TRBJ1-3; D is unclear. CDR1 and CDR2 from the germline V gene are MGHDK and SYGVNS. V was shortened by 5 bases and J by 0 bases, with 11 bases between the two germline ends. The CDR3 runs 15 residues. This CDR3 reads CASSPGPSSGNTIYF. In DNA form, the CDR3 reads TGTGCCAGCAGTCCGGGCCCTAGCTCTGGAAACACCATATATTTT.

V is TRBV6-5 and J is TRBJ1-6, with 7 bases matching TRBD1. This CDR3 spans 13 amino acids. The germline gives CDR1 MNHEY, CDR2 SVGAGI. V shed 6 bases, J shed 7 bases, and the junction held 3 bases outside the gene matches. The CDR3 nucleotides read TGTGCCAGCAGAGCACAGGGGAATTCACCCCTCCACTTT. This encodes CASRAQGNSPLHF.

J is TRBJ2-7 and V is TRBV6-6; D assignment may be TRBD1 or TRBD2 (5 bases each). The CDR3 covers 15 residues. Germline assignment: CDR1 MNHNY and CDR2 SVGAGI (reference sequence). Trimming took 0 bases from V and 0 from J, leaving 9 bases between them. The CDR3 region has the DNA TGTGCCAGCAGTTACTCGCCGGGACCCTCCTACGAGCAGTACTTC. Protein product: CASSYSPGPSYEQYF.

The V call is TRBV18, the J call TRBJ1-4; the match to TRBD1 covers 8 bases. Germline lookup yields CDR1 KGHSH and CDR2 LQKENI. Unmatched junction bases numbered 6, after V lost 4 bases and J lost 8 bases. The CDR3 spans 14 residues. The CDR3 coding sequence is TGTGCCAGCTCACTGGGACAGGTCGGAGAAAAACTGTTTTTT. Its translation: CASSLGQVGEKLFF.